The clone carrying this T cell receptor (beta chain) has a handful of counts. What it recognizes is unknown. The entry originates in a study of T cell responses to AZD1222 COVID-19 vaccine. Overall study results and limits: The donor cohort was predominantly white British with a female majority, and clonal diversity may have been underestimated. Just a handful of people given AZD1222 tested seropositive at baseline. Targets within unmutated variant regions were reportedly found for nearly half of spike-specific TCRs. Every sample of the repertoires postdated the peak T cell response.

TCRdb's copy holds only in-frame clones and misses some; the assay was immunoSEQ multiplex PCR. The table has some 85,000 clones, about 90% seen once. Per germline, CDR1 SQVTM and CDR2 ANQGSEA. The V end was cut by 2 bases, the J end by 10 bases, with 8 bases between. The CDR3 length is 10 residues. The clonotype comes from an adult in good health. This sequence joins TRBV29-1 and TRBJ1-1; D is ambiguous. This material consisted of peripheral blood, taken on day 0 of AZD1222 vaccination. The CDR3 coding sequence is TGCAGCGTTGAACGGCGCGGAGCTTTCTTT. This codes for CSVERRGAFF.